This T cell receptor beta chain was observed in a study of cytomegalovirus exposure and HLA in healthy donors. A 120-subject validation cohort, separate from the roughly 670-subject first cohort, supplied the donors. As to this clone: Its matching antigen is unknown.

Study-level findings and limits: Per published reports, the classifier diagnosed cytomegalovirus status with high specificity and sensitivity. Most TCR sequences showed up rarely, but some public TCRs showed up in many donors. Some 150 TCR beta chains were listed as cytomegalovirus-associated.

This table comes from immunoSEQ multiplex PCR, and its TCRdb copy is limited to in-frame clones, with some not included. This table has 80,000 to 100,000 clones, around 88% appearing once. The CDR3 has 12 amino acids. Germline-derived CDR1 and CDR2 are SQVTM and ANQGSEA. The ends were cut back, 6 bases at V and 5 bases at J, with 13 bases in the middle. The receptor was derived from a woman aged 25 to 45 in good health and CMV-seronegative. The sequenced sample was PBMCs. This chain links TRBV29-1 with TRBJ1-1, with D possibly TRBD1 on 6 matching bases. Written as DNA, the CDR3 is TGCAGCGTACTTCCTAGGGGGACTGAAGCTTTCTTT. It is translated as CSVLPRGTEAFF.